This T cell receptor (beta chain) was documented in a study of PD-L1 blockade in urothelial cancer. Overall study context: Patients went on atezolizumab in the mid-2010s, receiving 1,200 mg intravenously every 3 weeks. Bladder-origin urothelial cancer in males described about 90% of the roughly 30 patients. Median T cell yield from blood was 130,000 to 150,000.

Time point: pretreatment peripheral blood. Into every PCR, synthetic TCR analog templates were spiked. Profiled with immunoSEQ multiplex PCR; TCRdb holds only in-frame clones, not every one. Of about 130,000 clones listed, roughly 83% were seen once; the top ten hold 3.2%. The CDR3 contains 14 residues. The V and J ends lost 4 bases and 3 bases, in that order; junction bases with no gene match: 8. Germline V CDR1 and CDR2: GTSNPN, SVGIG (reference sequence). The starting material was PBMCs, obtained around atezolizumab (anti-PD-L1) treatment. The sequence was obtained from a middle-aged man with urothelial cancer. The V call is TRBV30, the J call TRBJ2-7; 8 bases match TRBD2. The CDR3: CAWNPTSVVYEQYF. The CDR3 DNA reads TGTGCCTGGAACCCGACTAGCGTCGTCTACGAGCAGTACTTC.